This TCR beta chain was sequenced for a study of blood T cell repertoires in COVID-19. Overall study context: In each case, the material was cDNA or gDNA derived from T cells, B-cell-depleted T cells, or PBMCs.

Germline V gene data show CDR1 as SGDLS and CDR2 as YYNGEE. CDR3 length: 15 residues. Trimming took 3 bases from V and 8 from J; bases not matched to a gene: 8. In the original processing: Amplification of reference gene primers was used by the study to estimate nucleated cell counts. Libraries were prepared by immunoSEQ multiplex PCR; TCRdb keeps only in-frame clonotypes and omits some of them. That table is the source of V, J and clone size, and D and trimming were worked out from the DNA. The table includes 100,000 to 110,000 clones, around four fifths detected once. The origin of this receptor is a man aged 45-65 years with active or convalescent COVID-19. Sequencing input: peripheral blood. The chain recombines TRBV9 with TRBJ1-6, with 7 bases identical to TRBD1. The CDR3 loop is CASSARQGQDSPLHF. CDR3 DNA: TGTGCCAGCAGCGCCCGACAGGGTCAGGATTCACCCCTCCACTTT.